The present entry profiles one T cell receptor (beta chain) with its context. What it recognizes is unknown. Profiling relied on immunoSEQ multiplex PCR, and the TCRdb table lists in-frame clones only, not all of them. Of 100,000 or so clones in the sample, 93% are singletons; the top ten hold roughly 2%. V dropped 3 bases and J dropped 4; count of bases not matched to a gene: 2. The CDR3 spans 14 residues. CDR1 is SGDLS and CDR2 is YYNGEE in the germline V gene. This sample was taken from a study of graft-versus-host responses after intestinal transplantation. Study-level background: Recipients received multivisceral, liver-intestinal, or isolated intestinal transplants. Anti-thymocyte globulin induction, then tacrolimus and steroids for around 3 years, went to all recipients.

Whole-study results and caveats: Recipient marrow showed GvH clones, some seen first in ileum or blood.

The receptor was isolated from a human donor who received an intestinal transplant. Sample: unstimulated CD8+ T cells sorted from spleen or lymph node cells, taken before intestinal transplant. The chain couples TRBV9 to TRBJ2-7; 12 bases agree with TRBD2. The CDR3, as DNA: TGTGCCAGCAGCGCCACTAGCGGGGGGTACGAGCAGTACTTC. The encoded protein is CASSATSGGYEQYF.